This is a list of T cell receptor beta chains from one sample in a study of identical twins. In TCRdb, the 5' RACE reads were re-called with MiXCR into one record per CDR3 protein. The table lists 450,000 or so distinct CDR3 sequences, approximately 18% of them singletons. Sequencing input: naive T cells sorted from blood. Every receptor here comes from a man between 45 and 60 years old in good health. Both conserved end residues are part of each CDR3. Fields, in order: V gene, D gene, J gene, clone size, CDR3 DNA, CDR3 protein. The D gene is left open where the match is weak. The size field is filled for only some rows; it gives once, few, many or a size class.

>TRBV7-2|.|TRBJ1-2|many
TGTGCCAGCAGCTTAGCTACAGATCTGGCTGGCTACACCTTC
CASSLATDLAGYTF
>TRBV30|.|TRBJ1-1|once
TGTGCCTGGAGTTCCACATTGAACACTGAAGCTTTCTTT
CAWSSTLNTEAFF
>TRBV6-2/TRBV6-3|TRBD1|TRBJ1-2|many
TGTGCCAGCAGACGGACCGGGACAGGGGATTACGGCTACACCTTC
CASRRTGTGDYGYTF
>TRBV7-2|.|TRBJ2-1|few
TGTGCCAGCAGCGCCAGCCCCGGCGGGAATGAGCAGTTCTTC
CASSASPGGNEQFF
>TRBV11-2|.|TRBJ2-7|few
TGTGCCAGCAGCTTAAGGGGAGACCACGAGCAGTACTTC
CASSLRGDHEQYF
>TRBV5-1|TRBD2|TRBJ2-6|.
TGCGCCAGCAGCCCCTCGGGGGGGCGTGGGAGTGGGGCCAACGTCCTGACTTTC
CASSPSGGRGSGANVLTF
>TRBV6-1|TRBD2|TRBJ2-7|.
TGTGCCAGCAGGGTTCGAGCGGGAGGGATCGAGCAGTACTTC
CASRVRAGGIEQYF
>TRBV7-9|TRBD2|TRBJ2-1|many
TGTGCCAGCAGCTTAGATTGGGGTAGCGGGGCTTACAATGAGCAGTTCTTC
CASSLDWGSGAYNEQFF
>TRBV5-5|.|TRBJ2-6|.
TGTGCCAGCAGCTTGGAGGGCCGTTTCGGGGCCAACGTCCTGACTTTC
CASSLEGRFGANVLTF
>TRBV20-1|.|TRBJ1-5|.
TGCAGTGCTAGATCCCCAAACAAGAGGGGCAATCAGCCCCAGCATTTT
CSARSPNKRGNQPQHF
>TRBV10-3|TRBD2|TRBJ2-5|.
TGTGCCATCAGTGAGTCCATAGCTAGCGGAGAGACCCAGTACTTC
CAISESIASGETQYF
>TRBV29-1|.|TRBJ2-1|few
TGCAGCGCTCGAAGATCGGGACACAATGAGCAGTTCTTC
CSARRSGHNEQFF
>TRBV28|.|TRBJ2-3|many
TGTGCCAGCAGTGCCGGGACGGAAACAGATACGCAGTATTTT
CASSAGTETDTQYF
>TRBV7-9|.|TRBJ2-1|few
TGTGCCAGCAGCTTGGTCGGGGCCCCCTACAATGAGCAGTTCTTC
CASSLVGAPYNEQFF
>TRBV27|TRBD1|TRBJ2-4|many
TGTGCCAGCAGTTTAAGCGGGACAGGGGGTCTCGGGAACATTCAGTACTTC
CASSLSGTGGLGNIQYF
>TRBV20-1|.|TRBJ2-3|.
TGCAGTGCTAGAGTAGCTGGGAGACACACAGATACGCAGTATTTT
CSARVAGRHTDTQYF
>TRBV27|.|TRBJ1-5|.
TGTGCCAGCGGACAGAGCACAGATACGCAGCATTTT
CASGQSTDTQHF
>TRBV29-1|.|TRBJ2-5|many
TGCAGCGTTGAGTTTTTTGGGGTGGAGGAAGAGACCCAGTACTTC
CSVEFFGVEEETQYF
>TRBV20-1|TRBD1|TRBJ1-5|.
TGCAGTGCTAGAGATCCCAGGGGGCTGCAAAATCAGCCCCAGCATTTT
CSARDPRGLQNQPQHF
>TRBV4-2|.|TRBJ2-5|few
TGTGCCAGCAGCCAAGATAGAAGGGGGCAAGAGACCCAGTACTTC
CASSQDRRGQETQYF
>TRBV12-3/TRBV12-4|.|TRBJ2-1|.
TGTGCCAGCAGTTCTGTGGGGGGTTGGGATGAGCAGTTCTTC
CASSSVGGWDEQFF
>TRBV20-1|TRBD2|TRBJ2-1|few
TGCAGTGCTAGAGATAGGCCCGGGACTAGCGGGAGGCTCAACTACAATGAGCAGTTCTTC
CSARDRPGTSGRLNYNEQFF
>TRBV20-1|.|TRBJ1-1|many
TGCAGAGGCTACGAGATGAACACTGAAGCTTTCTTT
CRGYEMNTEAFF
>TRBV5-1|TRBD2|TRBJ2-7|many
TGCGCCAGCAGCCAGCAAAGGACTAGCAACGGGTACGAGCAGTACTTC
CASSQQRTSNGYEQYF
>TRBV5-5|.|TRBJ1-5|few
TGTGCCAGCAGCTTGACAGGGACGGTTCAGCCCCAGCATTTT
CASSLTGTVQPQHF
>TRBV20-1|.|TRBJ1-5|few
TGCAGTGCTAGAGATGCTAGGAATCAGCCCCAGCATTTT
CSARDARNQPQHF
>TRBV5-1|.|TRBJ2-7|few
TGCGCCAGCAGCGCGAGTGACTCCTACGAGCAGTACTTC
CASSASDSYEQYF
>TRBV4-3|TRBD2|TRBJ2-1|once
TGCGCCAGCAGCCAAGAGGGGTTAGCGGGGAAGAATGAGCAGTTCTTC
CASSQEGLAGKNEQFF
>TRBV9|.|TRBJ2-3|.
TGTGCCAGCAGCCCGGAAAGGGGGATGATTGTAGATACGCAGTATTTT
CASSPERGMIVDTQYF
>TRBV10-3|.|TRBJ2-2|many
TGTGCCATCAGTGAGTCAACTAGCTCGAACACCGGGGAGCTGTTTTTT
CAISESTSSNTGELFF
>TRBV7-8|.|TRBJ2-7|few
TGTGCCAGCAGCTTACCCTACAGGGTCGGCTACGAGCAGTACTTC
CASSLPYRVGYEQYF
>TRBV5-1|.|TRBJ1-1|few
TGCGCCAGCAGCTGGGACACCCGCGGTGGTACTGAAGCTTTCTTT
CASSWDTRGGTEAFF
>TRBV12-3/TRBV12-4|TRBD2|TRBJ2-3|many
TGTGCCAGCAGTTTATCCAGCGGGGCAACAGATACGCAGTATTTT
CASSLSSGATDTQYF
>TRBV27|.|TRBJ2-7|.
TGTGCCAGCAGTTTATCGGGCACCCACGAGCAGTACTTC
CASSLSGTHEQYF
>TRBV20-1|TRBD1|TRBJ1-5|.
TGCAGTGCCTGCAGGACAGGTGCGGGTCAGCCCCAGCATTTT
CSACRTGAGQPQHF
>TRBV5-1|.|TRBJ2-2|once
TGCGCCAGCAGATCGGGGGTCACCGGGGAGCTGTTTTTT
CASRSGVTGELFF
>TRBV7-8|TRBD2|TRBJ2-5|.
TGTGCCAGCAGCCTTAGCGGGGGGGCCTTGGAGACCCAGTACTTC
CASSLSGGALETQYF
>TRBV11-2|.|TRBJ1-1|few
TGTGCCAGCAGCGTCCGGGGAACTGAAGCTTTCTTT
CASSVRGTEAFF
>TRBV21-1|.|TRBJ2-3|many
TGTGCCAGCAGCATACGGACTAGCGGGAGCTGCGCAGATACGCAGTATTTT
CASSIRTSGSCADTQYF
>TRBV10-3|.|TRBJ2-7|few
TGTGCCATCAGTGAGTCGGAGGTCTACGAGCAGTACTTC
CAISESEVYEQYF